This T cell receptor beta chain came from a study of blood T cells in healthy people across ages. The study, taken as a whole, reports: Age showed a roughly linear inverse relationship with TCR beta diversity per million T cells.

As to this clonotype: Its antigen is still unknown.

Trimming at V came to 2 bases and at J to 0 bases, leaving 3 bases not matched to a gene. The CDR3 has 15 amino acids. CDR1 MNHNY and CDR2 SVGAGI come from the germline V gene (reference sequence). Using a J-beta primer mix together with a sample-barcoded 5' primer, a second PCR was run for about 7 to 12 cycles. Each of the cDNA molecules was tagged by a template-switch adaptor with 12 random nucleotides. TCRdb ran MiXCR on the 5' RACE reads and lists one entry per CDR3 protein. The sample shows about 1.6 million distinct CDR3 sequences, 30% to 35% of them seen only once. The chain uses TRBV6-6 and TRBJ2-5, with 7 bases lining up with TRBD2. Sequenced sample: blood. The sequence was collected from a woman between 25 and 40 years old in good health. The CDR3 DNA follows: TGTGCCAGCAGTTACCGTAGCGGGTACCAAGAGACCCAGTACTTC. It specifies CASSYRSGYQETQYF.